The 27 T cell receptor beta chains in this list originate from one sample, sequenced in a study of siplizumab effects on memory and regulatory T cells. This table comes from immunoSEQ multiplex PCR, and its TCRdb copy is limited to in-frame clones, with some not included. This sample has about 100,000 clones, with 93% found just once. Sequenced material: Tregs sorted from blood. The receptors derive from a human donor in good health.

V gene TRBV7-9 combines with J gene TRBJ2-7; D gene ambiguous. Trimming removed 1 base from V and 1 base from J, with 11 bases in between. Germline-derived CDR1 and CDR2 are SEHNR and FQNEAQ (reference sequence). This CDR3 spans 15 amino acids. In DNA form, the CDR3 reads TGTGCCAGCAGCTTAGGGCCCGAACCTTCCTACGAGCAGTACTTC. The encoded protein is CASSLGPEPSYEQYF.

The chain joins TRBV11-2 to TRBJ1-2; no clear D. This CDR3 region has 13 residues. Germline CDR1 is SGHAT and CDR2 is FQNNGV. V was cut by 5 bases and J by 1 base, with 8 bases left in between. The CDR3, as DNA: TGTGCCAGCAGCGCGAGAGTTAACTATGGCTACACCTTC. The encoded protein is CASSARVNYGYTF.

The CDR3 sequence is CASSLAPPNYGYTF. CDR3 sequence (DNA): TGTGCCAGCAGCTTAGCCCCGCCTAACTATGGCTACACCTTC. The gene calls are TRBV7-9 and TRBJ1-2; unclear D gene. The V gene lost 0 bases and the J gene lost 0 bases, with 5 bases spanning the gap. Germline V lookup: CDR1 SEHNR, CDR2 FQNEAQ (reference sequence). There are 14 residues in the CDR3.

The chain uses TRBV6-6 and TRBJ2-7; 9 bases are shared with TRBD1. Germline loops: CDR1 MNHNY, CDR2 SVGAGI (reference sequence). This CDR3 is 15 amino acids long. With V trimmed by 8 bases and J by 5 bases, 13 bases remained unmatched. The CDR3 DNA follows: TGTGCCAGCTCTATAACAGGGGGCCGCCTCCACGAGCAGTACTTC. Translation: CASSITGGRLHEQYF.

The rearrangement joins TRBV5-1 to TRBJ1-3; D is unresolved. Germline assignment: CDR1 SGHRS and CDR2 YFSETQ. Trimming pared 4 bases from V and 3 bases from J, leaving 11 bases between. There are 14 residues in the CDR3. For the CDR3, the DNA is TGCGCCAGCAGCACCGGGATGCTTGGAAACACCATATATTTT. This gives the protein CASSTGMLGNTIYF. Using reference TRBV5-1 and TRBJ1-3 for the parts outside the CDR3, the full variable domain is KAGVTQTPRYLIKTRGQQVTLSCSPISGHRSVSWYQQTPGQGLQFLFEYFSETQRNKGNFPGRFSGRQFSNSRSEMNVSTLELGDSALYLCASSTGMLGNTIYFGEGSWLTVV.

The chain couples TRBV10-3 to TRBJ2-5; D not certain. The V gene's germline CDR1 is ENHRY and CDR2 SYGVKD. The V gene lost 6 bases and the J gene lost 2 bases, with 10 bases spanning the gap. The CDR3 runs 13 residues. CDR3 sequence: CAIRIRLQETQYF. For the CDR3, the DNA is TGTGCCATCAGGATAAGGCTACAAGAGACCCAGTACTTC.

A remark on this clone: This sample includes further DNA sequences coding for the same CDR3. V is TRBV6-6 and J is TRBJ2-3; D gene uncertain. Germline lookup yields CDR1 MNHNY and CDR2 SVGAGI (reference sequence). The CDR3 consists of 11 residues. Trimming took 8 bases from V and 3 from J, leaving 6 bases between them. Written as DNA, the CDR3 is TGTGCCAGCGGTAGGACAGATACGCAGTATTTT. Protein sequence: CASGRTDTQYF.

The chain combines TRBV9 with TRBJ2-1; tentative D call: TRBD1 (6 bases). This CDR3 is built from 15 residues. CDR1 SGDLS and CDR2 YYNGEE come from the germline V gene. The germline V and J ends were trimmed by 3 bases and 4 bases, with 14 bases remaining between them. This chain's CDR3 is CASSGGQKIYNEQFF. The DNA of the CDR3 is TGTGCCAGCAGCGGCGGACAGAAAATATACAATGAGCAGTTCTTC.

The J gene is TRBJ2-1, the V gene TRBV16; the D is unclear. This CDR3 comprises 13 residues. The ends were cut back, 2 bases at V and 6 bases at J, with 8 bases in the middle. CDR1 and CDR2 from the germline V gene are KGHSY and FQNENV. The CDR3 reads CASSQDPGNEQFF. CDR3 DNA sequence: TGTGCCAGCAGCCAAGATCCCGGCAATGAGCAGTTCTTC.

The rearrangement links TRBV15 to TRBJ2-1, with TRBD2 identical over 9 bases. After removal of 6 bases from V and 4 bases from J, the junction contained 4 bases not matched to a gene. Germline loops: CDR1 LNHNV, CDR2 YYDKDF (reference sequence). The CDR3 has 14 amino acids. CDR3 residues: CATRPSGKYNEQFF. CDR3 bases: TGTGCCACCAGGCCTAGCGGGAAGTACAATGAGCAGTTCTTC.

J is TRBJ2-3 and V is TRBV18; 9 bases are shared with TRBD1. Trimming took 0 bases from V and 6 from J; bases not matched to a gene: 7. CDR3 length: 16 amino acids. Germline V gives CDR1 KGHSH, CDR2 LQKENI. The CDR3 coding sequence is TGTGCCAGCTCACCACCGGTCGGGACAGGGAGCGATACGCAGTATTTT. Translation: CASSPPVGTGSDTQYF.

The rearrangement links TRBV25-1 to TRBJ1-5; D is perhaps TRBD1 (5 bases). Looked up from germline, CDR1 is MGHDK and CDR2 is SYGVNS. The CDR3 has 14 residues. Trimming cost V 4 bases and J 3 bases, with 10 bases left between them. The CDR3 is CASSVGGSNQPQHF. The DNA for the CDR3 is TGTGCCAGCAGTGTTGGGGGTTCCAATCAGCCCCAGCATTTT.

V and J are TRBV5-4 and TRBJ1-2; 9 bases align to TRBD1. Trimming at V came to 4 bases and at J to 7 bases, leaving 11 bases not matched to a gene. The CDR3 has 15 amino acids. Germline CDR1 and CDR2: SGHNT and YYREEE (reference sequence). The CDR3 coding sequence is TGTGCCAGCAGCACGAACAGGGGGCAGAAGGGTGGCTACACCTTC. It is translated as CASSTNRGQKGGYTF.

The rearrangement uses TRBV6-1 and TRBJ2-3; TRBD2 agrees at 8 bases. Trimming cost V 5 bases and J 7 bases; bases outside gene matches: 11. The germline gives CDR1 MNHNS, CDR2 SASEGT. The CDR3 contains 15 residues. The CDR3 coding sequence is TGTGCCAGCAGTAGAAGACGGGGGGGCGAAAATACGCAGTATTTT. This codes for CASSRRRGGENTQYF.

This clone was observed a single time. The chain is built from TRBV7-2 and TRBJ2-3; D possibly corresponds to TRBD2 (6 bases). CDR3 length equals 16 residues. Germline loops: CDR1 SGHTA, CDR2 FQGNSA. V dropped 0 bases and J dropped 4 bases, with 14 bases sitting between them. In DNA, the CDR3 is TGTGCCAGCAGCTTAGCGACGGGAGTAGGAGCAGATACGCAGTATTTT. It translates to CASSLATGVGADTQYF.

The rearrangement uses TRBV29-1 and TRBJ2-1; D could derive from TRBD1 or TRBD2 (6 bases each). CDR1 is SQVTM, CDR2 ANQGSEA, per germline. This CDR3 has 14 residues. Trimming took off 6 bases at V and 6 bases at J, with 18 bases between the two ends. CDR3 residues: CSVEGGLLLNEQFF. In nucleotides, the CDR3 is TGCAGCGTCGAGGGGGGCCTCCTACTCAATGAGCAGTTCTTC.

This clone was detected only once. The rearrangement uses TRBV6-4 and TRBJ2-1, with 11 bases fitting TRBD1. Germline CDR1 reads MRHNA; CDR2 reads SNTAGT. This CDR3 has 14 residues. Trimming at V came to 7 bases and at J to 5 bases, leaving 4 bases not matched to a gene. CDR3 sequence reads: CASISDRGHNEQFF. The CDR3 nucleotides are TGTGCCAGCATTTCGGACAGGGGGCACAATGAGCAGTTCTTC.

The chain links TRBV5-4 to TRBJ2-7, with a tentative D call TRBD1 (6 bases). Deletions cut 3 bases from V and 6 bases from J, with 22 bases between. This CDR3 is built from 16 residues. The germline CDR1 and CDR2 sequences are SGHNT and YYREEE (reference sequence). The CDR3 is CASSSRTGTAGSEQYF. The CDR3, as DNA: TGTGCCAGCAGCTCAAGAACAGGGACGGCAGGGAGCGAGCAGTACTTC.

This chain joins TRBV10-3 and TRBJ2-7, with 7 bases aligning to TRBD2. Trimming took 10 bases from V and 4 from J; bases not matched to a gene: 13. In germline, CDR1 is ENHRY, CDR2 SYGVKD. CDR3 length: 14 amino acids. The CDR3 is CATRSTSGIYEQYF. The DNA for the CDR3 is TGTGCCACCAGAAGCACCAGCGGGATTTACGAGCAGTACTTC.

This sequence joins TRBV7-8 and TRBJ2-1, with 8 bases aligning to TRBD2. Germline CDR1 and CDR2: SGHVS and FQNEAQ. J gave up 8 bases and V 5 bases, and 14 bases lay outside the gene matches. The CDR3 is 16 amino acids. The chain's CDR3 is CASSPNMGLVSHEQFF. Written as DNA, the CDR3 is TGTGCCAGCAGCCCGAATATGGGACTAGTGAGCCATGAGCAGTTCTTC.

This rearrangement joins TRBV5-4 to TRBJ1-1, with 8 bases that match TRBD1. Trimming removed 0 bases from V and 7 bases from J; junction bases left unmatched: 2. CDR3 size: 13 residues. Germline CDR1 SGHNT, CDR2 YYREEE (reference sequence). This CDR3 is CASSLGDRIEAFF. The CDR3, as DNA: TGTGCCAGCAGCTTGGGGGACAGGATTGAAGCTTTCTTT.

The chain combines TRBV4-3 with TRBJ2-5, with 10 bases fitting TRBD2. Germline V lookup: CDR1 LGHNA, CDR2 YSLEER. This CDR3 has 14 amino acids. The junction had 1 base not matched to a gene; V was cut back by 3 bases and J by 3 bases. As DNA, the CDR3 is TGCGCCAGCAGCCAGGGACTAGCGAAAGAGACCCAGTACTTC. This encodes CASSQGLAKETQYF.

The V gene is TRBV2, the J gene TRBJ1-2; D is undetermined. In germline, CDR1 is SNHLY, CDR2 FYNNEI. The germline V and J ends were trimmed by 2 bases and 2 bases, with 6 bases remaining between them. The CDR3 consists of 13 residues. CDR3 in DNA: TGTGCCAGCAGTGAATTTAAAAACTATGGCTACACCTTC. It specifies CASSEFKNYGYTF.

The J gene is TRBJ1-1, the V gene TRBV5-1; 8 bases are shared with TRBD1. V lost 2 bases and J lost 1; bases outside the gene matches: 7. Germline CDR1 reads SGHRS; CDR2 reads YFSETQ. This CDR3 is 16 amino acids long. The CDR3: CASSFVTGQGNTEAFF. The DNA of the CDR3 is TGCGCCAGCAGCTTCGTGACCGGACAGGGGAACACTGAAGCTTTCTTT.

This clone came up a few times. This chain links TRBV30 with TRBJ2-7; TRBD1 matches at 8 bases. Germline V gene lookup returns CDR1 GTSNPN and CDR2 SVGIG (reference sequence). The CDR3 has 14 residues. Trimming removed 3 bases from V and 3 bases from J; junction bases left unmatched: 7. CDR3 in DNA: TGTGCCTGGAGCCACAGGGGGAGCATCTACGAGCAGTACTTC. Amino acids: CAWSHRGSIYEQYF.

The V gene is TRBV11-3, the J gene TRBJ2-1, with 9 bases identical to TRBD2. The CDR3 totals 16 residues. CDR1 and CDR2 (germline): SGHNT, YENEEA. J lost 3 bases, V lost 5 bases, and 8 bases had no gene match. CDR3 amino acids: CASSPHLLAGYNEQFF. The DNA for the CDR3 is TGTGCCAGCAGCCCTCACCTACTAGCGGGCTACAATGAGCAGTTCTTC.

The chain links TRBV29-1 to TRBJ2-7, with D possibly being TRBD1 (5 bases). V was clipped by 3 bases and J by 7 bases, with 16 bases between them. Germline V CDR1 and CDR2: SQVTM, ANQGSEA. CDR3 length: 13 amino acids. This CDR3 reads CSVDSDRAGEQYF. DNA of the CDR3: TGCAGCGTTGATTCGGACCGCGCAGGGGAGCAGTACTTC.